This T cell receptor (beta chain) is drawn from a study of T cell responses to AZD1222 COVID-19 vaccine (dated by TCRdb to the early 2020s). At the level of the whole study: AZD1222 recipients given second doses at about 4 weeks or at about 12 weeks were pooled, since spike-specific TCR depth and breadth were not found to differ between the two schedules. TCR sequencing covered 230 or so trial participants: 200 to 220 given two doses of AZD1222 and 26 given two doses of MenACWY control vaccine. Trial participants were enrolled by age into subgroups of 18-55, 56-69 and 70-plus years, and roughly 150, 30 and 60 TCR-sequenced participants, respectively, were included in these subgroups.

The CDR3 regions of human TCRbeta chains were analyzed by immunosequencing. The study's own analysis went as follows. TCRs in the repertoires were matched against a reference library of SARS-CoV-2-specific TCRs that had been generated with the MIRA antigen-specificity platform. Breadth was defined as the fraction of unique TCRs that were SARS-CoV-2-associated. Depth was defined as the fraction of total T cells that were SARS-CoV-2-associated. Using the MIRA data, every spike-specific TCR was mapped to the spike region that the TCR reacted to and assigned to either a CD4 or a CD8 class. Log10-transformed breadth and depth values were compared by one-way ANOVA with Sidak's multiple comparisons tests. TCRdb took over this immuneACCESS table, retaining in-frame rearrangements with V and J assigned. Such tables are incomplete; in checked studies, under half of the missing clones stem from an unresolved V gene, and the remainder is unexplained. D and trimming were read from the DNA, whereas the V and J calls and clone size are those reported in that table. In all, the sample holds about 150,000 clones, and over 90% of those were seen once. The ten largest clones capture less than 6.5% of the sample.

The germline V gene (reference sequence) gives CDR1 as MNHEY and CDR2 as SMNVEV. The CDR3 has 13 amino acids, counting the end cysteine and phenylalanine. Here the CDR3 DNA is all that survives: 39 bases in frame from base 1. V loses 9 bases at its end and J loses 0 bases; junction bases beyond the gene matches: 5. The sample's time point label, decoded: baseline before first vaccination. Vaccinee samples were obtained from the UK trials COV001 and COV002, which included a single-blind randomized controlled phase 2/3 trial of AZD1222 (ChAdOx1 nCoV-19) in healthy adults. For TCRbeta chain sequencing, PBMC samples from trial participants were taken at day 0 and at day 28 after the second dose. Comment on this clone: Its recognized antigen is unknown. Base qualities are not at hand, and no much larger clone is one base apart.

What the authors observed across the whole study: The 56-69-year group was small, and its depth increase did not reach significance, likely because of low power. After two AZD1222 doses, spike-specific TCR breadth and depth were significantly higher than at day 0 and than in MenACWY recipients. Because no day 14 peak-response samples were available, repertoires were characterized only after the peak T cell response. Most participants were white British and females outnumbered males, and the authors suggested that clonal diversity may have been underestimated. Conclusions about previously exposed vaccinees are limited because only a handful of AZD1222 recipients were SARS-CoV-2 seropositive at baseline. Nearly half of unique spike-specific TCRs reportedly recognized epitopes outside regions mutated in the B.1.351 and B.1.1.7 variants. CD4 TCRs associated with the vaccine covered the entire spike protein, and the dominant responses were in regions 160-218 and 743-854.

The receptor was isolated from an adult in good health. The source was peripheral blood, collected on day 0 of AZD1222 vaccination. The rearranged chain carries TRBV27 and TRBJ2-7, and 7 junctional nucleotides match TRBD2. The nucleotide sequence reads TGTGCCAGTTCGACTAGCAGCTCCTACGAGCAGTACTTC. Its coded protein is CASSTSSSYEQYF.